This TCR beta chain was identified during a study of T cell changes during pregnancy in multiple sclerosis. The length of the CDR3 is 14 residues. Germline CDR1 is SGHTA and CDR2 is FQGNSA. J gave up 1 base and V 3 bases, and 2 bases lay outside the gene matches. Assay used: immunoSEQ multiplex PCR; TCRdb lists only in-frame clones, some missing. The sample contains some 16,000 clones, about 83% of which appear only once. This TCR came from a female donor in good health, enrolled as a control in a pregnancy study. The gene calls are TRBV7-2 and TRBJ2-7; 8 nucleotides line up with TRBD1. Sequenced material: CD8+ T cells from peripheral blood mononuclear cells, taken in the second trimester of pregnancy. For the CDR3, the DNA is TGTGCCAGCAGCTTTGGACAGGGTTCCTACGAGCAGTACTTC. This encodes CASSFGQGSYEQYF.